This section outlines one T cell receptor (beta chain) sequence together with its context. No antigen is known for it. The V gene end was trimmed by 3 bases and the J gene end by 6 bases; junction bases not matched to a gene: 6. The CDR3 has 15 residues. Germline V gives CDR1 MNHNS, CDR2 SASEGT. The sample originates from a study of cytomegalovirus exposure and HLA in healthy donors. Study-wide findings and caveats: Previously analyzed data showed that most TCR beta V segments were productive at a frequency of about 87% or about 30%. Altogether, 170 or so TCR beta chains were recorded as cytomegalovirus-associated. Many donors shared some public TCRs, even though most TCR sequences were rare.

The PCR ran on 60 Vbeta and 13 Jbeta primers. The repertoire was sequenced with immunoSEQ multiplex PCR; TCRdb's copy has only in-frame clones and lacks some. The sample consists of 170,000 or so clones, around 84% of them appearing once. This chain links TRBV6-1 with TRBJ2-7; 12 bases fit TRBD2. The sequence derives from a man in his fifties or sixties in good health and CMV-seropositive. Sequenced material: PBMCs. In DNA, the CDR3 is TGTGCCAGCAGTGAGCGGACTAGCGGGATAGGCGAGCAGTACGTC. Protein product: CASSERTSGIGEQYV.